The rows below give T cell receptor beta chains drawn from one sample of a study of T cells in localized non-small cell lung cancer. Method: immunoSEQ multiplex PCR; TCRdb's copy keeps in-frame clones and lacks some. Of approximately 64,000 clones listed, 85% to 90% are singletons. Material: peripheral blood, obtained before any cancer treatment. Source of these receptors: a woman aged 40 to 75 with stage I lung adenocarcinoma. Each CDR3 is given with its conserved first and last residue. Fields, in order: D gene, clone size, V gene, J gene, CDR3 protein, CDR3 DNA. D genes are given only for firm matches. Not all rows give a size; the values are once, few, many and, for expanded clones, a class.

NA	once	TRBV6-5	TRBJ2-7	CASSYSGATAYEQYF	TGTGCCAGCAGTTACTCGGGGGCTACAGCCTACGAGCAGTACTTC
NA	NA	TRBV5-4	TRBJ1-1	CASSSPMGGNTEAFF	TGTGCCAGCAGCTCCCCCATGGGCGGAAACACTGAAGCTTTCTTT
NA	NA	TRBV27	TRBJ2-3	CASTRGGSTDTQYF	TGTGCCAGCACCCGAGGGGGAAGCACAGATACGCAGTATTTT
NA	NA	TRBV9	TRBJ2-2	CASSVAYRTNTGELFF	TGTGCCAGCAGCGTAGCTTACCGGACGAACACCGGGGAGCTGTTTTTT
NA	NA	TRBV2	TRBJ1-3	CASSESGTLSGNTIYF	TGTGCCAGCAGTGAAAGTGGCACCCTTTCTGGAAACACCATATATTTT
TRBD2	NA	TRBV4-2	TRBJ2-3	CASSQQTSGRETDTQYF	TGTGCCAGCAGCCAACAGACTAGCGGGAGGGAGACAGATACGCAGTATTTT
NA	NA	TRBV28	TRBJ2-7	CASSATSLHYEQYF	TGTGCCAGCAGTGCGACTAGTCTCCACTACGAGCAGTACTTC
NA	NA	TRBV19	TRBJ1-1	CASSIVYRENTEAFF	TGTGCCAGTAGTATAGTTTACAGGGAGAACACTGAAGCTTTCTTT
NA	NA	TRBV7-3	TRBJ2-7	CASSPAGATYEQYF	TGTGCCAGCAGCCCCGCAGGGGCGACCTACGAGCAGTACTTC
NA	once	TRBV9	TRBJ1-5	CASSDGVANQPQHF	TGTGCCAGCAGCGACGGAGTAGCGAATCAGCCCCAGCATTTT
NA	NA	TRBV11-2	TRBJ2-7	CASSPYPRTAYEQYF	TGTGCCAGCAGCCCTTACCCACGGACCGCCTACGAGCAGTACTTC
NA	NA	TRBV30	TRBJ2-1	CAWKEADEQFF	TGTGCCTGGAAGGAAGCGGACGAGCAGTTCTTC
TRBD1	NA	TRBV7-2	TRBJ2-7	CASSLGQGGYEQYF	TGTGCCAGCAGCTTGGGACAGGGGGGATACGAGCAGTACTTC
NA	NA	TRBV7-6	TRBJ1-6	CASSLDRESPLHF	TGTGCCAGCAGCTTAGACAGGGAGTCACCCCTCCACTTT
TRBD1	few	TRBV29-1	TRBJ1-5	CSVAEQGAHQPQHF	TGCAGCGTTGCAGAACAGGGGGCCCATCAGCCCCAGCATTTT
NA	NA	TRBV28	TRBJ1-2	CASSPPPDGYTF	TGTGCCAGCAGTCCCCCCCCAGATGGCTACACCTTC
NA	NA	TRBV18	TRBJ2-6	CASSPPGTAVANVLTF	TGTGCCAGCTCACCACCTGGCACGGCGGTGGCCAACGTCCTGACTTTC
TRBD1	NA	TRBV5-1	TRBJ2-5	CASSWSGTATETQYF	TGCGCCAGCAGCTGGTCAGGGACAGCCACTGAGACCCAGTACTTC
TRBD2	NA	TRBV7-9	TRBJ2-1	CASSFGTSGRRGNNEQFF	TGTGCCAGCAGCTTCGGGACTAGCGGGAGAAGGGGTAACAATGAGCAGTTCTTC
NA	NA	TRBV6-1	TRBJ2-7	CASSEGVALPYEQYF	TGTGCCAGCAGTGAAGGAGTAGCGCTCCCCTACGAGCAGTACTTC
TRBD1	few	TRBV9	TRBJ1-1	CASSADRAEAFF	TGTGCCAGCAGCGCGGACAGGGCGGAAGCTTTCTTT
TRBD1	NA	TRBV5-1	TRBJ2-2	CASSQGQASNTGELFF	TGCGCCAGCAGCCAGGGACAGGCTTCGAACACCGGGGAGCTGTTTTTT
NA	once	TRBV30	TRBJ1-1	CAWSVGEDTEAFF	TGTGCCTGGAGTGTAGGGGAGGACACTGAAGCTTTCTTT
TRBD1	NA	TRBV7-9	TRBJ1-1	CASSLVGQGTEAFF	TGTGCCAGCAGCTTAGTGGGACAGGGGACTGAAGCTTTCTTT
NA	NA	TRBV7-2	TRBJ2-7	CASSLSGEQYF	TGTGCCAGCAGCTTATCTGGCGAGCAGTACTTC
NA	NA	TRBV4-2	TRBJ2-1	CASSQDWTGHNEQFF	TGTGCCAGCAGCCAAGATTGGACGGGCCACAATGAGCAGTTCTTC
TRBD1	once	TRBV11-2	TRBJ2-1	CASSFGQGTYNEQFF	TGTGCCAGCAGCTTCGGACAGGGTACCTACAATGAGCAGTTCTTC
NA	NA	TRBV5-1	TRBJ1-2	CASSFDGNYGYTF	TGCGCCAGCAGCTTCGACGGGAACTATGGCTACACCTTC
TRBD2	NA	TRBV2	TRBJ2-3	CASRLGTSVDTQYF	TGTGCCAGCAGACTCGGGACTAGCGTGGATACGCAGTATTTT
NA	once	TRBV7-3	TRBJ2-1	CASSLSGNNEQFF	TGTGCCAGCAGCTTATCAGGGAACAATGAGCAGTTCTTC
NA	NA	TRBV2	TRBJ2-1	CASGAVSSYNEQFF	TGTGCCAGTGGAGCGGTTAGCTCCTACAATGAGCAGTTCTTC
NA	NA	TRBV15	TRBJ1-1	CATSTPGEAFSEAFF	TGTGCCACCAGCACCCCCGGGGAGGCTTTCTCTGAAGCTTTCTTT
NA	NA	TRBV7-2	TRBJ1-3	CASSLEAFSGNTIYF	TGTGCCAGCAGCTTAGAAGCGTTCTCTGGAAACACCATATATTTT
NA	NA	TRBV11-2	TRBJ2-3	CASSLDSPGNTQYF	TGTGCCAGCAGCTTAGATTCTCCAGGTAATACGCAGTATTTT
NA	NA	TRBV7-3	TRBJ2-3	CASSLAPNGVAGADTQYF	TGTGCCAGCAGCTTAGCCCCTAACGGGGTAGCTGGGGCAGATACGCAGTATTTT
NA	few	TRBV7-9	TRBJ1-2	CASSQDSSLALRYGYTF	TGTGCCAGCAGCCAAGATTCCTCCCTCGCCTTACGCTATGGCTACACCTTC
NA	medium-sized	TRBV7-6	TRBJ2-7	CASSKGPNYEQYF	TGTGCCAGCAGCAAGGGACCGAACTACGAGCAGTACTTC
TRBD1	NA	TRBV7-9	TRBJ1-3	CASSSRDSSGNTIYF	TGTGCCAGCAGCTCACGGGACAGCTCTGGAAACACCATATATTTT
NA	NA	TRBV5-1	TRBJ2-3	CASSLGSSGGTDTQYF	TGCGCCAGCAGCTTGGGATCCTCAGGGGGCACAGATACGCAGTATTTT